The clone carrying this T cell receptor beta chain rates as medium-sized. The data derive from a study of immune characterization of retroperitoneal liposarcoma. TCRdb itself ran the PCR reads through MiXCR, one entry per CDR3 protein. Among fewer than 2,500 distinct CDR3 sequences, approximately 46% were seen once, and the ten largest hold 45% to 65%. The sample was tumor tissue. This clonotype originated in a female donor with retroperitoneal liposarcoma.

In DNA, the CDR3 is TGTGCCAGCAGTTCCCTAGCGGGAGGCACCATCAATGAGCAGTTCTTC. Translation gives CASSSLAGGTINEQFF. V and J are TRBV12-3 or TRBV12-4 and TRBJ2-1; TRBD2 matches 11 bases. The CDR3 sequence is 16 residues long. The V and J ends lost 4 bases and 6 bases, in that order; junction bases with no gene match: 8.